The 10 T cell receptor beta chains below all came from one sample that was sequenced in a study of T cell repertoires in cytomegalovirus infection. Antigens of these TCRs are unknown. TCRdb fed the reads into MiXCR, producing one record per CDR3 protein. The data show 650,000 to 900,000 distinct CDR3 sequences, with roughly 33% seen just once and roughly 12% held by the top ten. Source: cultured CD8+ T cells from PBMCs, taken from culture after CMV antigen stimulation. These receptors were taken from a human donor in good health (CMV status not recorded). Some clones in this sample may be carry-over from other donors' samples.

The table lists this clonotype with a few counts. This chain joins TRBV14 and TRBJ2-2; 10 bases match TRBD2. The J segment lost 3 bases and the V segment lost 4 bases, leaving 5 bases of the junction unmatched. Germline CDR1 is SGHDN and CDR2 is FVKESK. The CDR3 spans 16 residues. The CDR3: CASSPRTSGYTGELFF. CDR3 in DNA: TGTGCCAGCAGCCCCAGGACTAGCGGATACACCGGGGAGCTGTTTTTT.

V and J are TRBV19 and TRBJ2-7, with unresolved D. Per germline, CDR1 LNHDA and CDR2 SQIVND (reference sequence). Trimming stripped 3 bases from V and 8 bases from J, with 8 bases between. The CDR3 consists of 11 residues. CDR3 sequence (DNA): TGTGCCAGTAGTATGGGTGGGCAGCAGTACTTC. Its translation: CASSMGGQQYF.

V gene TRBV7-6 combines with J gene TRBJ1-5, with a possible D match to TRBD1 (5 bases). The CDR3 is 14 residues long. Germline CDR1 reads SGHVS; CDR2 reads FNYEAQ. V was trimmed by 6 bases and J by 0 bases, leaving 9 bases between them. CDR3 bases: TGTGCCAGCAGTGACAGCCATAGCAATCAGCCCCAGCATTTT. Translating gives CASSDSHSNQPQHF.

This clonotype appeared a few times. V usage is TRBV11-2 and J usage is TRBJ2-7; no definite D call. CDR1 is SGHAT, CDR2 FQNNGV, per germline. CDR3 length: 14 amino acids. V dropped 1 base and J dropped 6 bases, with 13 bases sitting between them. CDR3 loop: CASSLGPRLGEQYV. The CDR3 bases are TGTGCCAGCAGCTTAGGCCCGCGATTAGGCGAGCAGTACGTC.

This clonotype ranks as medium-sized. The CDR3 DNA follows: TGTGCCAGCAGTTTAGGAAGAGGACTATTTAACACCGGGGAGCTGTTTTTT. Translation: CASSLGRGLFNTGELFF. The J gene is TRBJ2-2, the V gene TRBV12-3 or TRBV12-4; D perhaps matches TRBD2 (6 bases). V lost 1 base and J 2 bases, leaving 14 bases between the germline ends. This CDR3 is built from 17 residues.

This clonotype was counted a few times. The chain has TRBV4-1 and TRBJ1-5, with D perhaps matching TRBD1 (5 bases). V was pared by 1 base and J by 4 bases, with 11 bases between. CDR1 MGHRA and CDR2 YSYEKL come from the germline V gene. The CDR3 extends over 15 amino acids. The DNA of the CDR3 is TGCGCCAGCAGCCAAGGACAGTCATATAATCAGCCCCAGCATTTT. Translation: CASSQGQSYNQPQHF.

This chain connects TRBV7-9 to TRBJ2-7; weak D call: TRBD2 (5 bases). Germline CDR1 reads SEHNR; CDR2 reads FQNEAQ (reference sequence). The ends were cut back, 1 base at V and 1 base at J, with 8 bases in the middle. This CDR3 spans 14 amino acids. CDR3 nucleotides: TGTGCCAGCAGCTTAGACGGGGTGTCCTACGAGCAGTACGTC. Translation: CASSLDGVSYEQYV.

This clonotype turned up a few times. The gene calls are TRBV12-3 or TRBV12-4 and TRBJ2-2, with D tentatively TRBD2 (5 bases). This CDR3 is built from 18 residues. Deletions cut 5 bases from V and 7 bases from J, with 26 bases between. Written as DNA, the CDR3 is TGTGCCAGCAGTCCATTGGCCTACCGGGGTCCCTCGGGCGGGGAGCTGTTTTTT. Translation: CASSPLAYRGPSGGELFF.

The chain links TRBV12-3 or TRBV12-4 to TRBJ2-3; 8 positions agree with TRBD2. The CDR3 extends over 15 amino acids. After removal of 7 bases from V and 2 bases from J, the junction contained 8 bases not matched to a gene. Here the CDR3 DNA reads TGTGCCAGCACCGACCCGGGGGGGCCCACAGATACGCAGTATTTT. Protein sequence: CASTDPGGPTDTQYF.

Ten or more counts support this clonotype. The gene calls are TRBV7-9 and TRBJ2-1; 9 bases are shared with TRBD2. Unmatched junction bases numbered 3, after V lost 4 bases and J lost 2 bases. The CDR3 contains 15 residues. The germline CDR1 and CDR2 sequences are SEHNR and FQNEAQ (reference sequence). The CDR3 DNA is TGTGCCAGCAGCTGGAGCGGGGGGACCTACAATGAGCAGTTCTTC. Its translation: CASSWSGGTYNEQFF.